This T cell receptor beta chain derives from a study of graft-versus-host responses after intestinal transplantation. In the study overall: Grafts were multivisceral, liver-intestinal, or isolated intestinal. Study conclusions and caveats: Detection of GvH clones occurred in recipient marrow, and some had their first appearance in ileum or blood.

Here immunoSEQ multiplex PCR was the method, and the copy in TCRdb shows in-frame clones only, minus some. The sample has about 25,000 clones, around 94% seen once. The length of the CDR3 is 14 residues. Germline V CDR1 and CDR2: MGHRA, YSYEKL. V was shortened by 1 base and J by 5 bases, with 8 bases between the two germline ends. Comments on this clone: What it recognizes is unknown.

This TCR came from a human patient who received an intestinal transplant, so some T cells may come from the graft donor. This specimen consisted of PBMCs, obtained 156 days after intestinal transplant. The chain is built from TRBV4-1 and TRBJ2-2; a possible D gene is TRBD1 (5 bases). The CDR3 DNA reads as TGCGCCAGCAGCCAAGGACCAGGGACCGGGGAGCTGTTTTTT. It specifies CASSQGPGTGELFF.